This entry lists 27 T cell receptor beta chains sequenced from one sample in a study of blood T cell repertoires in COVID-19. The method was immunoSEQ multiplex PCR; TCRdb's version includes in-frame clones alone and lacks a portion of them. This repertoire shows approximately 150,000 clones, around 87% found once; its top ten account for roughly 4%. Sequencing was done on a sample of PBMCs or T cells enriched from blood (not recorded which). These receptors were obtained from a woman between 40 and 55 years old who had been exposed to COVID-19.

The chain is built from TRBV27 and TRBJ1-2; the match to TRBD1 covers 9 bases. The V gene's germline CDR1 is MNHEY and CDR2 SMNVEV (reference sequence). Trimming removed 6 bases from V and 2 bases from J; junction bases left unmatched: 7. There are 15 residues in the CDR3. The DNA of the CDR3 is TGTGCCAGCAGCTGGGGACAGGGTAGAAACTATGGCTACACCTTC. Translated, it gives CASSWGQGRNYGYTF.

The chain has TRBV19 and TRBJ2-7; 7 bases line up with TRBD1. Unmatched junction bases numbered 9, after V lost 5 bases and J lost 5 bases. Germline assignment: CDR1 LNHDA and CDR2 SQIVND (reference sequence). The CDR3 contains 14 residues. CDR3 protein: CASSHRGSGDEQYF. CDR3 nucleotides: TGTGCCAGTAGTCACAGGGGCTCCGGGGACGAGCAGTACTTC.

V is TRBV9 and J is TRBJ2-2; TRBD1 matches 7 bases. V was clipped by 4 bases and J by 6 bases; unmatched bases: 6. The CDR3 has 14 amino acids. Per the germline V gene, CDR1 is SGDLS and CDR2 is YYNGEE. The CDR3 here is CASSSRTGPGELFF. The CDR3 nucleotides read TGTGCCAGCAGCTCCCGGACAGGCCCCGGGGAGCTGTTTTTT.

This clone was detected once. The J gene is TRBJ1-1, the V gene TRBV7-9, with D possibly TRBD1 on 6 matching bases. V was clipped by 4 bases and J by 1 base, with 13 bases between them. Germline CDR1 and CDR2: SEHNR and FQNEAQ (reference sequence). The CDR3 is 15 amino acids. The CDR3 is CASSSTGTPNTEAFF. For the CDR3, the DNA is TGTGCCAGCAGCTCCACCGGGACACCGAACACTGAAGCTTTCTTT.

The chain carries TRBV7-2 and TRBJ1-6; D possibly corresponds to TRBD1 (5 bases). This CDR3 is built from 18 residues. Trimming removed 5 bases at V and 0 bases at J, with 17 bases between. CDR1 and CDR2 (germline): SGHTA, FQGNSA. This CDR3 reads CASSPQGSMSSYNSPLHF. As DNA, the CDR3 is TGTGCCAGCAGCCCTCAGGGTTCTATGAGCTCCTATAATTCACCCCTCCACTTT.

This chain links TRBV10-2 with TRBJ2-2, with D possibly matching TRBD1 (5 bases). The CDR3 covers 16 residues. V lost 7 bases to trimming and J lost 3 bases, with 18 bases between them. The germline V gene encodes CDR1 WSHSY and CDR2 SAAADI. The CDR3 DNA reads as TGCGCCAGCACCCAATGGGCAGGGTCAGACACCGGGGAGCTGTTTTTT. Protein sequence: CASTQWAGSDTGELFF.

Remarks on this clone: Different DNA sequences within this sample yield the same CDR3. This chain uses TRBV7-8 with TRBJ2-1; 7 nucleotides line up with TRBD2. Germline V gene data show CDR1 as SGHVS and CDR2 as FQNEAQ. The CDR3 totals 15 residues. With V trimmed by 6 bases and J by 7 bases, 12 bases remained unmatched. The CDR3 DNA follows: TGTGCCAGCAGGCCCTCGGGGGGAGTGTGGAATGAGCAGTTCTTC. Translating gives CASRPSGGVWNEQFF.

The chain couples TRBV11-3 to TRBJ1-1; 7 nucleotides line up with TRBD1. This CDR3 is 15 amino acids long. V dropped 4 bases and J dropped 1; count of bases not matched to a gene: 6. Germline V gene sequence: CDR1 SGHNT, CDR2 YENEEA. In DNA, the CDR3 is TGTGCCAGCAGCTCACCGACAGGGCGGAACACTGAAGCTTTCTTT. Translated: CASSSPTGRNTEAFF.

This clone was recorded once. V usage is TRBV4-1 and J usage is TRBJ2-1; 12 bases map to TRBD2. Losses at the gene ends were 0 bases for V and 6 bases for J; bases not matched to a gene: 6. The CDR3 is 17 residues long. Germline CDR1 reads MGHRA; CDR2 reads YSYEKL. CDR3 DNA: TGCGCCAGCAGCCAAGATCCTAGCGGGGGGGCGGGCAATGAGCAGTTCTTC. Translated: CASSQDPSGGAGNEQFF.

J is TRBJ1-2 and V is TRBV6-5; 8 bases line up with TRBD1. This CDR3 spans 12 amino acids. V shed 6 bases and J 5 bases; nucleotides not matched to a gene: 2. Germline CDR1 reads MNHEY; CDR2 reads SVGAGI. CDR3: CASSRTGYGYTF. The CDR3 coding sequence is TGTGCCAGCAGCCGGACAGGGTATGGCTACACCTTC.

J is TRBJ1-1 and V is TRBV29-1; perhaps TRBD1 as D (6 bases). The germline CDR1 and CDR2 sequences are SQVTM and ANQGSEA. There are 13 residues in the CDR3. V lost 8 bases, J lost 4 bases, and 17 bases lay in between. The DNA for the CDR3 is TGCAGCCCTCAATTACAGGGTAGCACTGAAGCTTTCTTT. It encodes CSPQLQGSTEAFF. Using reference TRBV29-1 and TRBJ1-1 for the parts outside the CDR3, the full variable domain is SAVISQKPSRDICQRGTSLTIQCQVDSQVTMMFWYRQQPGQSLTLIATANQGSEATYESGFVIDKFPISRPNLTFSTLTVSNMSPEDSSIYLCSPQLQGSTEAFFGQGTRLTVV.

J is TRBJ2-1 and V is TRBV11-3, with TRBD2 as a possible D gene (5 bases). CDR3 length: 19 residues. Germline V gives CDR1 SGHNT, CDR2 YENEEA. Trimming left V 0 bases short and J 1 base short, with 19 bases between. The CDR3 bases are TGTGCCAGCAGCTTAGATGGTCGAAAGGAGCGGCTTTCCTACAATGAGCAGTTCTTC. Translation: CASSLDGRKERLSYNEQFF.

The rearrangement uses TRBV19 and TRBJ1-1; maybe TRBD1 (6 bases). The CDR3 length is 16 residues. Between the trimmed V and J ends, which lost 5 bases and 3 bases, there was a span of 19 bases. The germline V gene has CDR1 LNHDA and CDR2 SQIVND (reference sequence). The CDR3 is CASSLGARGRDTEAFF. In nucleotides, the CDR3 is TGTGCCAGTAGTTTGGGGGCAAGGGGTAGGGACACTGAAGCTTTCTTT.

With respect to this clone: This specimen includes other DNA sequences encoding the same CDR3. The chain has TRBV28 and TRBJ1-1, with 8 bases lining up with TRBD1. V shed 4 bases, J shed 1 base, and the junction held 2 bases outside the gene matches. Germline CDR1 reads MDHEN; CDR2 reads SYDVKM. The length of the CDR3 is 14 residues. The CDR3 loop reads CASSSGQGNTEAFF. CDR3 sequence (DNA): TGTGCCAGCAGTTCCGGACAGGGGAACACTGAAGCTTTCTTT.

The chain carries TRBV5-5 and TRBJ2-7, with D hard to call. This CDR3 spans 12 amino acids. Germline V gives CDR1 SGHKS, CDR2 YYEKEE (reference sequence). V lost 0 bases and J lost 7, with 8 bases in between. CDR3 sequence: CASSLGSWEQYF. For the CDR3, the DNA is TGTGCCAGCAGCTTGGGGAGTTGGGAGCAGTACTTC.

This clone is a singleton in its sample. V is TRBV9 and J is TRBJ2-1; 14 bases align to TRBD2. The germline CDR1 and CDR2 sequences are SGDLS and YYNGEE. The CDR3 extends over 16 amino acids. After removal of 3 bases from V and 7 bases from J, the junction contained 6 bases not matched to a gene. In DNA, the CDR3 is TGTGCCAGCAGCGGCCCCGGGACTAGCGGGAGTAATGAGCAGTTCTTC. It codes for CASSGPGTSGSNEQFF. The whole variable domain, filled in from reference TRBV9 and TRBJ2-1, reads DSGVTQTPKHLITATGQRVTLRCSPRSGDLSVYWYQQSLDQGLQFLIQYYNGEERAKGNILERFSAQQFPDLHSELNLSSLELGDSALYFCASSGPGTSGSNEQFFGPGTRLTVL.

The genes are TRBV6-2 or TRBV6-3 and TRBJ2-5; TRBD2 matches 7 bases. The CDR3 runs to 14 residues. After removal of 5 bases from V and 5 bases from J, the junction contained 8 bases not matched to a gene. Germline V gene lookup returns CDR1 MNHEY and CDR2 SVGEGT. The DNA of the CDR3 is TGTGCCAGCAGTCGGCGACTAGCTAGGGAGACCCAGTACTTC. Translation: CASSRRLARETQYF.

The CDR3 loop is CASSLYLAGAYEQYF. CDR3 nucleotides: TGTGCCAGCAGCTTGTACCTAGCGGGGGCCTACGAGCAGTACTTC. The chain links TRBV5-6 to TRBJ2-7; 10 nucleotides align to TRBD2. The CDR3 length is 15 residues. Germline trimming cut 1 base from V and 2 bases from J; bases unmatched to any gene: 3. The germline V gene has CDR1 SGHDT and CDR2 YYEEEE.

This clone was detected only a few times. J is TRBJ2-1 and V is TRBV27; 15 bases are a match to TRBD2. J was trimmed by 7 bases and V by 6 bases; bases with no gene match: 7. The CDR3 totals 16 residues. Germline loops: CDR1 MNHEY, CDR2 SMNVEV (reference sequence). This chain's CDR3 is CASSRGLAGGQNEQFF. The CDR3 region has the DNA TGTGCCAGCAGCCGAGGACTAGCGGGGGGGCAGAATGAGCAGTTCTTC.

This clone was counted a few times. This chain uses TRBV2 with TRBJ2-5, with TRBD1 identical over 9 bases. The CDR3 is made up of 14 amino acids. Germline CDR1 and CDR2: SNHLY and FYNNEI. Trimming cost V 6 bases and J 2 bases; bases outside gene matches: 4. In DNA, the CDR3 is TGTGCCAGCAGGGACAGGGGCGGGCAAGAGACCCAGTACTTC. Encoded protein: CASRDRGGQETQYF.

V usage is TRBV5-6 and J usage is TRBJ1-2; maybe TRBD1 (6 bases). The length of the CDR3 is 14 residues. V lost 2 bases and J 8 bases, leaving 16 bases between the germline ends. Per the germline V gene, CDR1 is SGHDT and CDR2 is YYEEEE. The CDR3: CASSFTDSLGGYTF. The CDR3 bases are TGTGCCAGCAGCTTTACGGACAGTCTGGGGGGCTACACCTTC.

This chain joins TRBV6-5 and TRBJ1-5, with TRBD1 as a possible D gene (5 bases). Deletions cut 6 bases from V and 7 bases from J, with 16 bases between. This CDR3 contains 14 residues. In germline, CDR1 is MNHEY, CDR2 SVGAGI. The CDR3 here is CASRGQTVSQPQHF. In DNA, the CDR3 is TGTGCCAGCAGAGGCCAGACAGTTTCGCAGCCCCAGCATTTT.

This clone was seen a few times. The rearrangement links TRBV5-1 to TRBJ1-1; D is perhaps TRBD1 (6 bases). The germline gives CDR1 SGHRS, CDR2 YFSETQ. The V end was cut by 1 base, the J end by 5 bases, with 15 bases between. This CDR3 is 15 amino acids long. Here the CDR3 reads CASSLNTGWGTEAFF. The DNA of the CDR3 is TGCGCCAGCAGCTTGAATACAGGGTGGGGAACTGAAGCTTTCTTT.

The V call is TRBV19, the J call TRBJ2-7, with TRBD1 identical over 11 bases. V lost 8 bases, J lost 5 bases, and 8 bases stayed unmatched. The CDR3 length is 14 residues. Germline V lookup: CDR1 LNHDA, CDR2 SQIVND (reference sequence). This CDR3 is CASRSDRGLDEQYF. DNA for the CDR3: TGTGCCAGTCGCTCGGACAGGGGGCTCGACGAGCAGTACTTC. The variable domain in full, completed from reference TRBV19 and TRBJ2-7, reads DGGITQSPKYLFRKEGQNVTLSCEQNLNHDAMYWYRQDPGQGLRLIYYSQIVNDFQKGDIAEGYSVSREKKESFPLTVTSAQKNPTAFYLCASRSDRGLDEQYFGPGTRLTVT.

The chain links TRBV15 to TRBJ1-2, with D maybe TRBD1 (5 bases). The length of the CDR3 is 14 residues. Looked up from germline, CDR1 is LNHNV and CDR2 is YYDKDF (reference sequence). With 3 bases removed from V and 8 bases from J, the gap between germline ends came to 16 bases. CDR3 in amino acids: CATSSFRGEDGYTF. The CDR3 DNA follows: TGTGCCACCAGCAGCTTCCGGGGGGAGGACGGCTACACCTTC. The whole variable domain, remainder taken from reference TRBV15 and TRBJ1-2, is DAMVIQNPRYQVTQFGKPVTLSCSQTLNHNVMYWYQQKSSQAPKLLFHYYDKDFNNEADTPDNFQSRRPNTSFCFLDIRSPGLGDTAMYLCATSSFRGEDGYTFGSGTRLTVV.

The rearrangement links TRBV5-6 to TRBJ2-1; 7 bases map to TRBD2. V trimming: 2 bases; J trimming: 3 bases; junction bases outside the gene matches: 2. The CDR3 extends over 14 amino acids. Germline CDR1 reads SGHDT; CDR2 reads YYEEEE. The chain's CDR3 is CASSFRGVYNEQFF. CDR3 DNA sequence: TGTGCCAGCAGCTTCCGGGGGGTCTACAATGAGCAGTTCTTC.

This chain uses TRBV3-1 (or the pseudogene TRBV3-2) with TRBJ1-1; D possibly corresponds to TRBD1 (5 bases). Trimming cost V 1 base and J 8 bases, with 11 bases left between them. The CDR3 loop spans 13 amino acids. The germline CDR1 and CDR2 sequences are LGHDT and YNNKEL (reference sequence). The CDR3 DNA follows: TGTGCCAGCAGCCAAGTGGCAGGGATCGAAGCTTTCTTT. It encodes CASSQVAGIEAFF.